The 18 T cell receptor beta chains presented below share a single source sample, sequenced in a study of monozygotic twins with inflammatory bowel disease (dated by TCRdb to about 2019). The library came from 5' RACE. TCRdb lists the instrument as Illumina HiSeq 2500. After the reads were reprocessed by TCRdb, one entry was made per CDR3 protein sequence, with no DNA. This sample's table carries around 40,000 distinct CDR3 sequences. In total, the top ten clones hold about 5% of the sample. The specimen was blood. The receptors come from a human donor with ulcerative colitis or Crohn's disease, or a healthy co-twin of an affected twin (not recorded which).

The V call is TRBV20-1, the J call TRBJ2-2; as DNA is missing, the TRBD1 call by TCRdb cannot be tested. CDR3 length equals 15 residues. Germline CDR1 is DFQATT and CDR2 is SNEGSKA (reference sequence). The CDR3 here is CSATGAPRGTGELFF.

The chain carries TRBV6-1 and TRBJ2-7; the TCRdb call, TRBD1, lacks DNA for checking. The CDR3 totals 11 residues. The germline gives CDR1 MNHNS, CDR2 SASEGT. The CDR3 region is CASRQTYEQYF.

The rearrangement links TRBV11-3 to TRBJ2-1; TCRdb's D gene call, TRBD1, goes unchecked for lack of DNA. This CDR3 contains 12 residues. CDR1 is SGHNT, CDR2 YENEEA, per germline. The CDR3 is CASSEGRGRQFF.

The chain is built from TRBV29-1 and TRBJ1-2; TCRdb gives TRBD1 as the D gene, but with no DNA this cannot be confirmed. The CDR3 is 14 amino acids. The germline V gene has CDR1 SQVTM and CDR2 ANQGSEA. CDR3 sequence reads: CSVEDPGRAGGYTF. The full variable domain, in which reference TRBV29-1 and TRBJ1-2 provide the parts outside the CDR3, is SAVISQKPSRDICQRGTSLTIQCQVDSQVTMMFWYRQQPGQSLTLIATANQGSEATYESGFVIDKFPISRPNLTFSTLTVSNMSPEDSSIYLCSVEDPGRAGGYTFGSGTRLTVV.

V gene TRBV12-5 combines with J gene TRBJ1-1; TCRdb names TRBD1, which stays unverified in the absence of DNA. CDR3 size: 13 residues. In germline, CDR1 is LGHNT, CDR2 FRNRAP. The CDR3 is CASGLGQGVEAFF.

This chain connects TRBV7-2 to TRBJ1-5; TCRdb's D gene call, TRBD1, goes unchecked for lack of DNA. This CDR3 contains 15 residues. Germline V gene sequence: CDR1 SGHTA, CDR2 FQGNSA. CDR3 protein: CASSSRQGENQPQHF.

CDR3: CASSTSGTDYNEQFF. The genes are TRBV5-1 and TRBJ2-1; TCRdb designates TRBD1, a call that cannot be tested without DNA. The CDR3 length is 15 residues. CDR1 is SGHRS, CDR2 YFSETQ, per germline. The whole variable domain, remainder taken from reference TRBV5-1 and TRBJ2-1, is KAGVTQTPRYLIKTRGQQVTLSCSPISGHRSVSWYQQTPGQGLQFLFEYFSETQRNKGNFPGRFSGRQFSNSRSEMNVSTLELGDSALYLCASSTSGTDYNEQFFGPGTRLTVL.

The J gene is TRBJ1-1, the V gene TRBV11-1; checking the TCRdb D call of TRBD1 is not possible without DNA. This CDR3 has 18 amino acids. Germline lookup yields CDR1 SGHAT and CDR2 FQDESV (reference sequence). CDR3 protein: CASSLGQGRVYGDTEAFF.

The V gene is TRBV12-3 or TRBV12-4, the J gene TRBJ2-1. There are 12 residues in the CDR3. The CDR3 spells CASRDFNNEQFF.

V usage is TRBV12-3 or TRBV12-4 and J usage is TRBJ2-7; TCRdb gives TRBD2 as the D gene, but with no DNA this cannot be confirmed. The CDR3 is 13 residues long. CDR3: CASSRDLPYEQYF.

This sequence joins TRBV6-1 and TRBJ2-3; TCRdb gives TRBD1 as the D gene, but with no DNA this cannot be confirmed. The V gene's germline CDR1 is MNHNS and CDR2 SASEGT. The CDR3 covers 15 residues. The CDR3 is CASSGGGFSTDTQYF.

V gene TRBV6-5 combines with J gene TRBJ1-1; without DNA, the TCRdb call of TRBD1 cannot be checked. The germline V gene encodes CDR1 MNHEY and CDR2 SVGAGI. CDR3 length equals 14 residues. The CDR3 is CASSYRDTSTEAFF.

Frequency places this clonotype as large. The V and J genes are TRBV4-1 and TRBJ2-7; TCRdb's assignment of TRBD2 cannot be checked, as there is no DNA. CDR1 is MGHRA, CDR2 YSYEKL, per germline. The CDR3 is 14 amino acids. The CDR3 loop reads CASSGKEGKDEQYF.

This chain joins TRBV9 and TRBJ1-1. The CDR3 length is 15 residues. The V gene's germline CDR1 is SGDLS and CDR2 YYNGEE. The chain's CDR3 is CASSVAPAMNTEAFF.

The J gene is TRBJ1-2, the V gene TRBV6-6; TCRdb picks TRBD1, but there is no DNA to check that call. This CDR3 region has 14 residues. Looked up from germline, CDR1 is MNHNY and CDR2 is SVGAGI (reference sequence). CDR3 loop: CASRQPGQTYGYTF.

This sequence joins TRBV7-2 and TRBJ2-5; no DNA is available, so the TRBD1 call from TCRdb remains unchecked. Germline assignment: CDR1 SGHTA and CDR2 FQGNSA. The CDR3 consists of 15 residues. This CDR3 reads CASSAGAPPQETQYF. Based on the CDR3 plus reference TRBV7-2 and TRBJ2-5, the full variable domain is GAGVSQSPSNKVTEKGKDVELRCDPISGHTALYWYRQSLGQGLEFLIYFQGNSAPDKSGLPSDRFSAERTGGSVSTLTIQRTQQEDSAVYLCASSAGAPPQETQYFGPGTRLLVL.

By frequency, this clonotype is medium-sized (0.01 to 0.1%). This chain uses TRBV7-6 with TRBJ2-4; the TCRdb call, TRBD2, lacks DNA for checking. The CDR3 sequence is 15 residues long. CDR1 is SGHVS and CDR2 is FNYEAQ in the germline V gene. The CDR3 region is CASSLVEGLGNIQYF.

The genes are TRBV15 and TRBJ2-7. CDR3 size: 15 residues. Germline V gene lookup returns CDR1 LNHNV and CDR2 YYDKDF (reference sequence). CDR3 sequence: CATSRGTGSSYEQYF. Complete variable domain (other parts from reference TRBV15 and TRBJ2-7): DAMVIQNPRYQVTQFGKPVTLSCSQTLNHNVMYWYQQKSSQAPKLLFHYYDKDFNNEADTPDNFQSRRPNTSFCFLDIRSPGLGDTAMYLCATSRGTGSSYEQYFGPGTRLTVT.